This is a list of T cell receptor beta chains from one sample in a study of blood T cell repertoires in COVID-19. The repertoire was sequenced with immunoSEQ multiplex PCR; TCRdb's copy has only in-frame clones and lacks some. The sample lists around 58,000 clones, 80% to 90% occurring once. Sequencing was done on a sample of peripheral blood. These TCRs come from a human donor in a cohort sampled during active COVID-19. Both conserved end residues are part of each CDR3. D genes are given only for firm matches. Size is stated for part of the rows, as once, few or many counts, or as a class when the clone is expanded.

CDR3 protein	CDR3 DNA	clone size	V gene	CDR3 length	D gene	J gene
CASSLGYREPNTGELFF	TGTGCCAGCAGCTTAGGCTACAGGGAGCCGAACACCGGGGAGCTGTTTTTT	large	TRBV7-9	17	.	TRBJ2-2
CASSLTAGVTTGELFF	TGTGCCAGCAGTTTAACGGCGGGAGTCACCACCGGGGAGCTGTTTTTT	.	TRBV27	16	TRBD2	TRBJ2-2
CASSLSRKGQENYGYTF	TGTGCCAGCAGTCTGAGCCGGAAGGGACAGGAGAACTATGGCTACACCTTC	.	TRBV27	17	TRBD1	TRBJ1-2
CASSPRRQGAPGYTF	TGTGCCAGCAGCCCAAGAAGGCAGGGGGCGCCCGGCTACACCTTC	once	TRBV5-8	15	TRBD1	TRBJ1-2
CASSLRIRGLTPLHF	TGTGCCAGCAGCCTGAGAATCAGGGGGCTCACACCCCTCCACTTT	.	TRBV5-6	15	TRBD1	TRBJ1-6
CASRNQRDRGPNTEAFF	TGTGCCAGCAGAAACCAACGGGACAGGGGGCCGAACACTGAAGCTTTCTTT	.	TRBV11-3	17	TRBD1	TRBJ1-1
CASIHSRAGGPQDTGELFF	TGTGCCAGTATCCATTCCCGGGCGGGAGGGCCTCAAGACACCGGGGAGCTGTTTTTT	.	TRBV19	19	TRBD2	TRBJ2-2
CASSRQGLYEQYF	TGTGCCAGCAGCCGACAGGGTCTCTACGAGCAGTACTTC	.	TRBV2	13	TRBD1	TRBJ2-7
CASSVSGRTLNVETQYF	TGTGCCAGCAGTGTTAGCGGGAGAACCCTGAACGTGGAGACCCAGTACTTC	few	TRBV2	17	TRBD2	TRBJ2-5
CASSNGYGVVETQYF	TGTGCCAGCAGCAACGGGTACGGAGTAGTTGAGACCCAGTACTTC	.	TRBV7-2	15	.	TRBJ2-5
CATIGGAGELFF	TGTGCCACCATCGGGGGGGCCGGGGAGCTGTTTTTT	.	TRBV19	12	TRBD2	TRBJ2-2
CASSETGGGQETQYF	TGTGCCAGCAGTGAGACAGGGGGTGGCCAAGAGACCCAGTACTTC	.	TRBV6-1	15	TRBD1	TRBJ2-5
CASSQGQLNTEAFF	TGTGCCAGCAGCCAAGGACAGTTGAACACTGAAGCTTTCTTT	.	TRBV3-1/TRBV3-2	14	.	TRBJ1-1
CASSPRTGGLSTFF	TGTGCCAGCAGCCCCCGGACAGGGGGCCTATCGACTTTCTTT	once	TRBV5-6	14	TRBD1	TRBJ1-1
CASSATLQGAHGYTF	TGTGCCAGCAGCGCCACTCTACAGGGCGCCCATGGCTACACCTTC	.	TRBV9	15	.	TRBJ1-2
CASSQDLGLAGVNEQFF	TGCGCCAGCAGCCAAGATTTAGGACTAGCGGGAGTCAATGAGCAGTTCTTC	.	TRBV4-1	17	TRBD2	TRBJ2-1
CASRGTSVSAQYF	TGTGCCAGCAGGGGGACTAGCGTTTCGGCCCAGTACTTC	.	TRBV2	13	TRBD2	TRBJ2-5
CASSLPQGRDIQYF	TGTGCCAGCAGCTTACCTCAGGGTAGGGACATTCAGTACTTC	.	TRBV7-9	14	.	TRBJ2-4
CASSADGQASYGYTF	TGTGCCAGCAGTGCCGACGGACAGGCCTCCTATGGCTACACCTTC	.	TRBV27	15	TRBD1	TRBJ1-2
CASSQQRGATGELFF	TGCGCCAGCAGCCAACAGCGGGGGGCTACCGGGGAGCTGTTTTTT	.	TRBV4-3	15	TRBD2	TRBJ2-2
CASSSGLVGTDTQYF	TGTGCCAGTAGTTCGGGACTAGTAGGGACAGATACGCAGTATTTT	once	TRBV19	15	TRBD2	TRBJ2-3
CASSVTGTGAGAQYF	TGTGCCAGCAGCGTCACCGGGACAGGGGCCGGAGCCCAGTACTTC	.	TRBV9	15	TRBD1	TRBJ2-5
CASRETSWEAEQYF	TGTGCCAGCAGGGAGACTAGCTGGGAGGCCGAGCAGTACTTC	once	TRBV27	14	TRBD2	TRBJ2-7
CASSPEVGQGVEAFF	TGTGCCAGCTCACCAGAGGTTGGACAGGGTGTTGAAGCTTTCTTT	.	TRBV18	15	TRBD1	TRBJ1-1
CASSRQGPYEQYF	TGTGCCAGCAGCCGACAGGGACCCTACGAGCAGTACTTC	.	TRBV7-2	13	TRBD1	TRBJ2-7
CASSLFQGGREKLFF	TGTGCCAGCAGTTTATTTCAGGGAGGCCGCGAAAAACTGTTTTTT	.	TRBV28	15	.	TRBJ1-4
CASSPARPGGNSDTQYF	TGTGCCAGCTCCCCGGCGAGGCCAGGGGGTAATTCAGATACGCAGTATTTT	.	TRBV7-9	17	TRBD1	TRBJ2-3
CASTPTGRNTEAFF	TGTGCCAGCACTCCGACCGGGAGAAACACTGAAGCTTTCTTT	.	TRBV6-5	14	.	TRBJ1-1
CASSIGYGNSYEQYF	TGTGCCAGTAGTATAGGATACGGGAACTCCTACGAGCAGTACTTC	.	TRBV19	15	.	TRBJ2-7
CASSLGREGALSNQPQHF	TGTGCCAGCAGCTTAGGGCGGGAGGGGGCTCTAAGCAATCAGCCCCAGCATTTT	.	TRBV11-2	18	TRBD1	TRBJ1-5
CASSTGTSGREETQYF	TGTGCCAGCAGTACTGGGACTAGCGGGAGGGAAGAGACCCAGTACTTC	.	TRBV28	16	TRBD2	TRBJ2-5
CASSLDRDRKGYTF	TGCGCCAGCAGCTTGGATAGGGACAGGAAAGGCTACACCTTC	few	TRBV5-1	14	TRBD1	TRBJ1-2
CASSVGLAGVYEQYF	TGTGCCAGCAGCGTAGGACTAGCGGGGGTGTACGAGCAGTACTTC	.	TRBV9	15	TRBD2	TRBJ2-7
CASSLGDFYGYTF	TGTGCCAGCAGCTTAGGGGACTTCTATGGCTACACCTTC	.	TRBV7-9	13	.	TRBJ1-2
CASSASGGGLGNEQFF	TGTGCCAGTAGTGCCTCTGGCGGGGGATTGGGCAATGAGCAGTTCTTC	.	TRBV19	16	TRBD2	TRBJ2-1
CASSQGQGRTTDEKLFF	TGCGCCAGCAGCCAAGGACAGGGGCGAACCACCGACGAAAAACTGTTTTTT	.	TRBV4-1	17	TRBD1	TRBJ1-4
CASSYSAGRNYGYTF	TGTGCCAGCAGTTACTCGGCAGGGCGAAACTATGGCTACACCTTC	.	TRBV6-6	15	.	TRBJ1-2
CASSHGGVLSNQPQHF	TGTGCCAGCAGCCATGGGGGGGTACTAAGCAATCAGCCCCAGCATTTT	.	TRBV28	16	.	TRBJ1-5
CSGAENYEQYF	TGCAGTGGGGCTGAGAACTACGAGCAGTACTTC	.	TRBV20-1	11	.	TRBJ2-7
CASCFQGAGGETQYF	TGTGCCAGCTGTTTCCAGGGGGCCGGGGGAGAGACCCAGTACTTC	.	TRBV2	15	TRBD1	TRBJ2-5
CASSHGRQGATLTNEKLFF	TGTGCCAGCAGCCACGGGAGACAGGGGGCAACGCTAACTAATGAAAAACTGTTTTTT	.	TRBV5-5	19	TRBD1	TRBJ1-4